The entry below gives a single T cell receptor beta chain sequence along with its context. The data stem from a study of OX40 agonist ivuxolimab in advanced cancers. CDR1 is MDHEN, CDR2 SYDVKM, per germline. J was trimmed by 7 bases and V by 7 bases; bases with no gene match: 12. The CDR3 contains 15 residues. Profiled with immunoSEQ multiplex PCR; TCRdb holds only in-frame clones, not every one. This sample yields about 73,000 clones, of which around nine tenths are seen a single time; approximately 0.72% belongs to the top ten. The rearrangement links TRBV28 to TRBJ2-1, with 8 bases lining up with TRBD1. The receptor was derived from an adult with an advanced solid tumor such as melanoma, head and neck, liver or kidney cancer. The sample in question was CD4+ or CD8+ T cells sorted from blood, obtained in a trial of the OX40 agonist ivuxolimab. The CDR3 sequence is CASTGQGKSQNEQFF. CDR3 bases: TGTGCCAGCACTGGACAGGGAAAATCCCAGAATGAGCAGTTCTTC. The entire variable domain, with the rest obtained from reference TRBV28 and TRBJ2-1, is as follows: DVKVTQSSRYLVKRTGEKVFLECVQDMDHENMFWYRQDPGLGLRLIYFSYDVKMKEKGDIPEGYSVSREKKERFSLILESASTNQTSMYLCASTGQGKSQNEQFFGPGTRLTVL.